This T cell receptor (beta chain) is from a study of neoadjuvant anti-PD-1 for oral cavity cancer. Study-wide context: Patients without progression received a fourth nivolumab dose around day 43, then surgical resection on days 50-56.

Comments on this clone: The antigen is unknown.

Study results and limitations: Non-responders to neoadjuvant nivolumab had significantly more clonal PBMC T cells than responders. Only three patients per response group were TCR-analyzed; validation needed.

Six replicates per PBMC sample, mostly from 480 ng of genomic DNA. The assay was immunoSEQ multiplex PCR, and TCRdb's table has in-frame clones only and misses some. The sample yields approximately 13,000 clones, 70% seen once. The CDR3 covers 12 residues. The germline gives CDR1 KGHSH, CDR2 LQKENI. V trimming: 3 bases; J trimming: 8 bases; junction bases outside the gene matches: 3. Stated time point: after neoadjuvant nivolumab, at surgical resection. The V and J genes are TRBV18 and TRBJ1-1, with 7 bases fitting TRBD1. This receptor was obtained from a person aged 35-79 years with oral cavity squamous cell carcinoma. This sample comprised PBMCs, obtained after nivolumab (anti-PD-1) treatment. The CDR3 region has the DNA TGTGCCAGCTCACCTCGGGACAGAGAAGCTTTCTTT. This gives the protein CASSPRDREAFF. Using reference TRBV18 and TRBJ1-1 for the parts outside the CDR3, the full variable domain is NAGVMQNPRHLVRRRGQEARLRCSPMKGHSHVYWYRQLPEEGLKFMVYLQKENIIDESGMPKERFSAEFPKEGPSILRIQQVVRGDSAAYFCASSPRDREAFFGQGTRLTVV.